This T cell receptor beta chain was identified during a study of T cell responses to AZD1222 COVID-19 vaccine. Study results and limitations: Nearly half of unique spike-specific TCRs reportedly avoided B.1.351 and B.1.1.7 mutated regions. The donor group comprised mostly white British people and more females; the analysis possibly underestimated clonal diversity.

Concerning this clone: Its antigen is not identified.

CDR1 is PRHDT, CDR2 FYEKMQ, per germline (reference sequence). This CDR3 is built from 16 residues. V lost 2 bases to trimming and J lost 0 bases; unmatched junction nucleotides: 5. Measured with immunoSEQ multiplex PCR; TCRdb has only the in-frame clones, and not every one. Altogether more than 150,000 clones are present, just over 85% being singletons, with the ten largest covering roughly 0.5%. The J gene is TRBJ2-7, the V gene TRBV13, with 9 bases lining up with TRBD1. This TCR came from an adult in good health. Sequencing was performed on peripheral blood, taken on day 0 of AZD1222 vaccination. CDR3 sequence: CASSLWGQGTSYEQYF. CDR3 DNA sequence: TGTGCCAGCAGCTTATGGGGACAGGGTACCTCCTACGAGCAGTACTTC.